This TCR beta chain was captured in a study of blood T cells in healthy people across ages. Together with a sample-barcoded 5' primer, a J-beta primer mix was included in a second PCR lasting roughly 6 to 12 cycles. TCRdb reanalysed the 5' RACE reads using MiXCR and keeps one entry per CDR3 protein. This table holds about 580,000 distinct CDR3 sequences, 45% to 55% found once. This clonotype was picked up a small number of times. Its antigen is currently unknown. The CDR3 length is 13 residues. Germline CDR1 SEHNR, CDR2 FQNEAQ (reference sequence). The V gene lost 4 bases and the J gene lost 2 bases, with 8 bases spanning the gap. Whole-study findings and limits: In long-lived donors, naive CD4+ cell counts and diversity exceeded those of aged donors.

This TCR was recovered from a man aged 80 or over in good health. This rearrangement joins TRBV7-9 to TRBJ1-1; D perhaps matches TRBD1 (5 bases). The sequenced material came from blood. CDR3 sequence (DNA): TGTGCCAGCAGCTGGGACGGAAACACTGAAGCTTTCTTT. It encodes CASSWDGNTEAFF.